In its sample, the clone carrying this T cell receptor beta chain was seen a few times. TCRdb re-analysed the 5' RACE reads in MiXCR, keeping a single row per CDR3 protein. The sample contains some 300,000 distinct CDR3 sequences, 7.5% to 9% of which appear only once. The CDR3 totals 15 residues. Trimming cost V 6 bases and J 5 bases, with 19 bases left between them. Germline-derived CDR1 and CDR2 are SGHTA and FQGNSA. The record originates from a study of T cells after yellow fever vaccination. V usage is TRBV7-2 and J usage is TRBJ1-1; maybe TRBD1 (5 bases). This clonotype was obtained from a man between 18 and 29 years old who received the YFV17D yellow fever vaccine. Specimen: CD4+ T cells sorted from PBMCs, collected 5 days after the yellow fever booster vaccination. Here the CDR3 DNA reads TGTGCCAGCAGTTTTTTTTCTTCGGGGGTTACTGAAGCTTTCTTT. Amino acid sequence: CASSFFSSGVTEAFF.